The 10 T cell receptor beta chains below all came from one sample that was sequenced in a study of tissue T cells after allogeneic stem cell transplantation. Time point: mouse harvest day 7 after allogeneic transplant. Mouse grafts combined 10^7 T-cell-depleted bone marrow cells with 10^6 splenic CD5+ T cells. Profiled with immunoSEQ multiplex PCR; TCRdb holds only in-frame clones, not every one. The data hold 6,500 to 9,000 clones, with around 40% observed a single time. The sample was skin. Receptors were obtained from a female BALB/c mouse given C57BL/6 T cells with graft-versus-host disease after an allogeneic hematopoietic cell transplant.

On this clone: Genes and germline are mouse. Sequencing ends 1 residue short of the CDR3 end; the germline J gene provides the rest. The chain joins TRBV23 to TRBJ2-3; no DNA check was done on the table's D call, TRBD2. Germline CDR1 KGHTA, CDR2 FQNQQP. There are 17 residues in the CDR3. CDR3 DNA (partial): TGCTCCAGCAGTCAATGGGGGGGGCGCAAGGATACAGAAACGCTGTAT. This encodes CSSSQWGGRKDTETLY. The entire CDR3 protein reads CSSSQWGGRKDTETLYF.

This clone occurred once. Mouse gene names apply. The CDR3 end lies 1 residue beyond the end of the read and is filled in from the germline J gene. The rearrangement joins TRBV26 to TRBJ2-3, with D uncertain. Trimming cost V 2 bases and J 0 bases, with 6 bases left between them. This CDR3 region has 14 residues. The germline CDR1 and CDR2 sequences are KGHPV and FQNQEV (reference sequence). CDR3 bases read: TGTGCCAGCAGTCTGCTGGTTAGTGCAGAAACGCTGTAT. This sequence encodes CASSLLVSAETLY. The CDR3 in full is CASSLLVSAETLYF.

In its sample, this clone was seen a few times. Germline and genes: mouse. Read data end 1 residue before the CDR3 end; the end is taken from the germline J gene. The V and J genes are TRBV26 and TRBJ2-7, with 10 bases lining up with TRBD1. The length of the CDR3 is 13 residues. Germline CDR1 reads KGHPV; CDR2 reads FQNQEV (reference sequence). V shed 8 bases, J shed 4 bases, and the junction held 5 bases outside the gene matches. The CDR3 sequence: CASYRDRGYEQYF. Partial CDR3 DNA: TGTGCCAGCTACCGGGACAGGGGTTATGAACAGTAC.

A word on this clone: Germline and genes: mouse. The read stops 1 residue short of the end of the CDR3; the missing end is completed from the germline J gene. V and J are TRBV26 and TRBJ1-4; D gene uncertain. The V gene's germline CDR1 is KGHPV and CDR2 FQNQEV (reference sequence). Trimming removed 1 base at V and 0 bases at J, with 3 bases between. The CDR3 runs 14 residues. The sequenced CDR3 bases are TGTGCCAGCAGTCTGTGGGTTTCCAACGAAAGATTATTT. It codes for CASSLWVSNERLF. The whole CDR3 protein reads CASSLWVSNERLFF.

Of note for this clone: The germline and genes are mouse ones. The DNA ends 1 residue before the CDR3 does, and the rest of the CDR3 is filled in from the germline J gene. V usage is TRBV26 and J usage is TRBJ2-3; 10 bases fit TRBD1. Germline V CDR1 and CDR2: KGHPV, FQNQEV (reference sequence). CDR3 size: 13 residues. The J segment lost 3 bases and the V segment lost 10 bases, leaving 4 bases of the junction unmatched. Partial CDR3 DNA: TGTGCCACTTCGGGACAGGGGGCAGAAACGCTGTAT. Protein product: CATSGQGAETLY. The entire CDR3 reads CATSGQGAETLYF.

This clone was seen a handful of times. Mouse gene names apply. The read comes to an end 1 residue before the CDR3 does, leaving the germline J gene to fill in the end. V usage is TRBV19 and J usage is TRBJ1-6; the D gene is possibly TRBD1 (5 bases). TRBJ1-6 is an open reading frame, and its role is uncertain. V was clipped by 4 bases and J by 3 bases, with 8 bases between them. Germline V gives CDR1 FNHDT, CDR2 SITEND (reference sequence). The CDR3 spans 14 residues. The CDR3 region is CASSRTNYNSPLYF. The sequenced CDR3 bases are TGTGCCAGCAGTCGGACAAACTATAATTCGCCCCTCTAC.

Regarding this clone: Gene names are the mouse ones. The read terminates 1 residue ahead of where the CDR3 ends, so the germline J gene completes it. The V and J genes are TRBV29 and TRBJ2-4, with unresolved D. Trimming stripped 6 bases from V and 8 bases from J, with 9 bases between. This CDR3 has 11 amino acids. CDR1 MSHET and CDR2 SYDVDS come from the germline V gene. The CDR3 spells CASRGRCTLYF. Incomplete CDR3 DNA: TGTGCTAGCAGAGGGAGATGCACCTTGTAC.

This clone has only one observation. Mouse gene names and germline throughout. The missing CDR3 end, 1 residue past where the read stops, is filled in from the germline J gene. The gene calls are TRBV29 and TRBJ2-5; D gene uncertain. The CDR3 covers 12 residues. V was clipped by 0 bases and J by 7 bases, with 5 bases between them. Looked up from germline, CDR1 is MSHET and CDR2 is SYDVDS. The sequenced CDR3 bases are TGTGCTAGCAGTTTATCAGGGAACACCCAGTAC. Translation gives CASSLSGNTQY. The entire CDR3 reads CASSLSGNTQYF. Supplemented by reference TRBV29 and TRBJ2-5, the full variable domain reads DMKVTQMPRYLIKRMGENVLLECGQDMSHETMYWYRQDPGLGLQLIYISYDVDSNSEGDIPKGYRVSRKKREHFSLILDSAKTNQTSVYFCASSLSGNTQYFGPGTRLLVL.

Notes on this clone: The gene names here belong to mouse. The CDR3 goes on 1 residue after the read ends, and that part is filled in from the germline J gene. The chain employs TRBV26 and TRBJ2-1; 9 bases align to TRBD2. The germline CDR1 and CDR2 sequences are KGHPV and FQNQEV (reference sequence). The CDR3 sequence is 15 residues long. J lost 4 bases, V lost 6 bases, and 7 bases had no gene match. The CDR3 is CASRSGGGTYAEQFF. The sequenced part of the CDR3 DNA is TGTGCCAGCAGATCTGGGGGGGGGACATATGCTGAGCAGTTC.

Sample share makes this clone medium-sized. Mouse germline and gene names are used. With the read ending 1 residue before the CDR3 end, the germline J gene is used to fill in that end. The chain combines TRBV12-2 with TRBJ1-2; the D gene is possibly TRBD1 (6 bases). The CDR3 is 14 residues long. V was shortened by 0 bases and J by 3 bases, with 10 bases between the two germline ends. The germline V gene has CDR1 SGHLS and CDR2 HYDKME. The DNA read from the CDR3 is TGTGCCAGCTCTCTCACAGGGAAAGACTCCGACTACACC. It codes for CASSLTGKDSDYT. From start to end, the CDR3 is CASSLTGKDSDYTF.